This entry lists 23 T cell receptor beta chains sequenced from one sample in a study of cytomegalovirus exposure and HLA in healthy donors. Profiling relied on immunoSEQ multiplex PCR, and the TCRdb table lists in-frame clones only, not all of them. The sample carries approximately 59,000 clones, about 91% recorded once. Sequences were obtained from PBMCs. These TCRs come from a man aged 18 to 30 in good health and CMV-seropositive.

V and J are TRBV6-1 and TRBJ1-2; the D gene is possibly TRBD1 (5 bases). With 8 bases removed from V and 10 bases from J, the gap between germline ends came to 14 bases. The CDR3 is made up of 11 amino acids. The germline gives CDR1 MNHNS, CDR2 SASEGT. CDR3 protein: CASEAGQFYTF. CDR3 nucleotide sequence: TGTGCCAGCGAGGCAGGGCAATTCTACACCTTC.

The J gene is TRBJ2-7, the V gene TRBV28; 7 bases align to TRBD1. The CDR3 loop spans 16 amino acids. Per germline, CDR1 MDHEN and CDR2 SYDVKM. Trimming removed 3 bases from V and 3 bases from J; junction bases left unmatched: 11. This CDR3 is CASSFHTGALIYEQYF. The CDR3 DNA reads as TGTGCCAGCAGTTTCCACACAGGGGCCCTAATCTACGAGCAGTACTTC.

This clone was counted only a few times. The chain couples TRBV27 to TRBJ2-7, with a tentative D call TRBD2 (5 bases). Trimming removed 1 base at V and 8 bases at J, with 12 bases between. The CDR3 consists of 13 residues. Germline loops: CDR1 MNHEY, CDR2 SMNVEV (reference sequence). The CDR3 loop is CASSLWQRSKQYF. The DNA for the CDR3 is TGTGCCAGCAGTTTATGGCAGCGGAGTAAGCAGTACTTC.

The CDR3 region is CASSSPSSGNTIYF. Here the CDR3 DNA reads TGTGCCAGCAGTTCCCCGAGCTCTGGAAACACCATATATTTT. The V gene is TRBV28, the J gene TRBJ1-3; D unresolved. Between the trimmed V and J ends, which lost 4 bases and 0 bases, there was a span of 7 bases. The CDR3 contains 14 residues. Germline V gives CDR1 MDHEN, CDR2 SYDVKM.

V usage is TRBV28 and J usage is TRBJ2-5, with 11 bases fitting TRBD2. The CDR3 loop spans 16 amino acids. The V gene end was trimmed by 4 bases and the J gene end by 4 bases; junction bases not matched to a gene: 8. Germline assignment: CDR1 MDHEN and CDR2 SYDVKM. This CDR3 is CASSSPRGLAGETQYF. DNA of the CDR3: TGTGCCAGCAGTTCGCCCCGTGGACTAGCGGGAGAGACCCAGTACTTC.

This clone was observed a single time. The V and J genes are TRBV28 and TRBJ2-4; maybe TRBD1 (6 bases). The CDR3 runs 16 residues. Germline V lookup: CDR1 MDHEN, CDR2 SYDVKM. The V and J ends lost 6 bases and 2 bases respectively, with 17 bases between them. The CDR3 nucleotides are TGTGCCAGCAGCTCGCCGCAGACAGGTCCCAAAAACATTCAGTACTTC. Translation: CASSSPQTGPKNIQYF.

This chain uses TRBV28 with TRBJ2-7; 9 bases line up with TRBD1. This CDR3 has 17 residues. Germline V lookup: CDR1 MDHEN, CDR2 SYDVKM. V dropped 9 bases and J dropped 2; count of bases not matched to a gene: 17. Here the CDR3 DNA reads TGTGCCAGTATGTCTGGGACAGGGCAGTCAAACACCTACGAGCAGTACTTC. Amino acid sequence: CASMSGTGQSNTYEQYF. The full variable domain, its missing parts supplied by reference TRBV28 and TRBJ2-7, is DVKVTQSSRYLVKRTGEKVFLECVQDMDHENMFWYRQDPGLGLRLIYFSYDVKMKEKGDIPEGYSVSREKKERFSLILESASTNQTSMYLCASMSGTGQSNTYEQYFGPGTRLTVT.

This clone was picked up a small number of times. V and J are TRBV6-4 and TRBJ2-2; D gene uncertain. CDR1 MRHNA and CDR2 SNTAGT come from the germline V gene. The CDR3 sequence is 13 residues long. The V gene lost 0 bases and the J gene lost 6 bases, with 5 bases spanning the gap. CDR3 region: CASSDSGAGELFF. CDR3 nucleotide sequence: TGTGCCAGCAGTGACTCCGGAGCCGGGGAGCTGTTTTTT.

The genes are TRBV19 and TRBJ2-3; 12 bases match TRBD2. Germline V gene lookup returns CDR1 LNHDA and CDR2 SQIVND (reference sequence). J was trimmed by 3 bases and V by 11 bases; bases with no gene match: 12. This CDR3 contains 16 residues. DNA of the CDR3: TGTGCCTCTAAATCTCTAGCGGGAGGGTGGACAGATACGCAGTATTTT. It is translated as CASKSLAGGWTDTQYF.

The CDR3 DNA sequence: TGTGCCAGCAGTTTAGACAGGGGCTCTGGGGCCAACGTCCTGACTTTC. It is translated as CASSLDRGSGANVLTF. The chain employs TRBV27 and TRBJ2-6; 8 nucleotides agree with TRBD1. CDR1 is MNHEY and CDR2 is SMNVEV in the germline V gene (reference sequence). The CDR3 is made up of 16 amino acids. Trimming took 2 bases from V and 0 from J; bases not matched to a gene: 0.

The chain recombines TRBV2 with TRBJ1-5; 9 bases match TRBD1. V shed 6 bases, J shed 7 bases, and the junction held 7 bases outside the gene matches. The CDR3 consists of 14 residues. Germline V lookup: CDR1 SNHLY, CDR2 FYNNEI. Here the CDR3 reads CASRARQGEQPQHF. The CDR3 DNA is TGTGCCAGCAGAGCCAGACAGGGGGAACAGCCCCAGCATTTT.

The chain couples TRBV9 to TRBJ2-3; the D gene is possibly TRBD1 (5 bases). The germline gives CDR1 SGDLS, CDR2 YYNGEE. This CDR3 has 16 residues. V lost 0 bases, J lost 4 bases, and 15 bases lay in between. CDR3 sequence: CASSVGRGSEPDTQYF. The CDR3 DNA sequence: TGTGCCAGCAGCGTAGGAAGGGGCTCTGAGCCAGATACGCAGTATTTT. Filled out from reference TRBV9 and TRBJ2-3, the complete variable domain reads DSGVTQTPKHLITATGQRVTLRCSPRSGDLSVYWYQQSLDQGLQFLIQYYNGEERAKGNILERFSAQQFPDLHSELNLSSLELGDSALYFCASSVGRGSEPDTQYFGPGTRLTVL.

This chain joins TRBV7-9 and TRBJ2-1; D gene uncertain. The CDR3 runs to 16 residues. V lost 5 bases and J 10 bases, leaving 24 bases between the germline ends. Germline CDR1 is SEHNR and CDR2 is FQNEAQ (reference sequence). DNA for the CDR3: TGTGCCAGCAGCCCCCCGGGTTCTGCTGGCTTCGGCGAGCAGTTCTTC. This gives the protein CASSPPGSAGFGEQFF.

The chain combines TRBV29-1 with TRBJ2-7, with D tentatively TRBD1 (6 bases). The CDR3 extends over 14 amino acids. Germline V gives CDR1 SQVTM, CDR2 ANQGSEA. Trimming cost V 2 bases and J 5 bases, with 16 bases left between them. CDR3 residues: CSVESPTGIDEQYF. For the CDR3, the DNA is TGCAGCGTTGAAAGCCCCACAGGGATCGACGAGCAGTACTTC.

The rearrangement links TRBV5-1 to TRBJ2-1; 8 bases match TRBD2. Looked up from germline, CDR1 is SGHRS and CDR2 is YFSETQ. The CDR3 length is 16 residues. V was clipped by 6 bases and J by 9 bases; unmatched bases: 17. The CDR3 spells CASTSLFSGMAAEQFF. The CDR3 DNA sequence: TGCGCCAGCACTTCACTATTTAGCGGGATGGCGGCTGAGCAGTTCTTC.

V gene TRBV5-1 combines with J gene TRBJ2-7; 8 bases align to TRBD1. The V gene end was trimmed by 3 bases and the J gene end by 6 bases; junction bases not matched to a gene: 11. The CDR3 has 15 amino acids. Germline-derived CDR1 and CDR2 are SGHRS and YFSETQ. CDR3 bases: TGCGCCAGCAGCTCACCCGGACAGGGTCGGCGCGAGCAGTACTTC. It is translated as CASSSPGQGRREQYF.

The V call is TRBV18, the J call TRBJ2-5; possibly TRBD2 for D (5 bases). The CDR3 spans 14 residues. V was pared by 3 bases and J by 0 bases, with 8 bases between. Germline lookup yields CDR1 KGHSH and CDR2 LQKENI. DNA for the CDR3: TGTGCCAGCTCACCGGACGGGAACCAAGAGACCCAGTACTTC. It specifies CASSPDGNQETQYF.

The rearrangement joins TRBV11-2 to TRBJ2-7; TRBD2 might be the D (6 bases). Germline values: CDR1 SGHAT, CDR2 FQNNGV. V lost 5 bases and J lost 6, with 11 bases in between. CDR3 size: 12 residues. The CDR3 sequence: CASSITSREQYF. The DNA of the CDR3 is TGTGCCAGCAGCATCACTAGCCGCGAGCAGTACTTC.

The chain combines TRBV5-4 with TRBJ1-2; 10 bases map to TRBD1. V shed 0 bases and J 7 bases; nucleotides not matched to a gene: 6. The CDR3 covers 15 residues. Per the germline V gene, CDR1 is SGHNT and CDR2 is YYREEE (reference sequence). The CDR3 spells CASSLARQGAGGYTF. The CDR3 DNA follows: TGTGCCAGCAGCTTGGCCCGACAGGGGGCGGGTGGCTACACCTTC. Full variable domain (outside the CDR3, taken from reference TRBV5-4 and TRBJ1-2): ETGVTQSPTHLIKTRGQQVTLRCSSQSGHNTVSWYQQALGQGPQFIFQYYREEENGRGNFPPRFSGLQFPNYSSELNVNALELDDSALYLCASSLARQGAGGYTFGSGTRLTVV.

J is TRBJ2-2 and V is TRBV6-1; D perhaps matches TRBD2 (6 bases). Germline values: CDR1 MNHNS, CDR2 SASEGT. The CDR3 contains 14 residues. Trimming shortened V by 4 bases and J by 7 bases, and 13 bases separated the two germline ends. This CDR3 is CASSGGTYGGELFF. CDR3 nucleotide sequence: TGTGCCAGCAGTGGGGGGACTTATGGCGGGGAGCTGTTTTTT.

J is TRBJ2-5 and V is TRBV19; maybe TRBD1 (6 bases). Deletions cut 1 base from V and 3 bases from J, with 9 bases between. This CDR3 spans 14 amino acids. Germline CDR1 LNHDA, CDR2 SQIVND (reference sequence). The CDR3 DNA sequence: TGTGCCAGTAGTATAGTTCACAGGGAAGAGACCCAGTACTTC. It codes for CASSIVHREETQYF.

The table lists this clone with a count of one. The chain links TRBV19 to TRBJ1-1; tentatively, D is TRBD1 (6 bases). The length of the CDR3 is 12 residues. Trimming cost V 8 bases and J 4 bases, with 11 bases left between them. Germline V lookup: CDR1 LNHDA, CDR2 SQIVND (reference sequence). DNA of the CDR3: TGTGCCAGTTACCGGGACACCACTGAAGCTTTCTTT. This translates into CASYRDTTEAFF.

The J gene is TRBJ2-6, the V gene TRBV27; D possibly corresponds to TRBD2 (5 bases). The CDR3 extends over 15 amino acids. V was pared by 6 bases and J by 2 bases, with 11 bases between. Germline CDR1 MNHEY, CDR2 SMNVEV (reference sequence). CDR3 sequence reads: CASREVSTGANVLTF. The CDR3 DNA follows: TGTGCCAGCAGGGAGGTGAGCACTGGGGCCAACGTCCTGACTTTC.